The sequence of this T cell receptor (beta chain) was determined in a study of cytomegalovirus exposure and HLA in healthy donors. The ends were cut back, 0 bases at V and 9 bases at J, with 13 bases in the middle. The V gene's germline CDR1 is SGDLS and CDR2 YYNGEE. The CDR3 is 14 residues long. Primers for the PCR totalled 60 Vbeta and 13 Jbeta. Clones were sequenced by immunoSEQ multiplex PCR, and TCRdb holds only the in-frame ones, with some missing. This table holds more than 150,000 clones, 84% found once. This chain uses TRBV9 with TRBJ2-1, with D perhaps TRBD2 (6 bases). The source material was PBMCs. The sequence came from a boy younger than 18 in good health and CMV-seronegative. The CDR3 DNA is TGTGCCAGCAGCGTAGCTAATGGAGGGGTTGAGCAGTTCTTC. It yields the protein CASSVANGGVEQFF.